What follows is one TCR beta chain and its context. Assay used: immunoSEQ multiplex PCR; TCRdb lists only in-frame clones, some missing. Counted here are hundreds of thousands of clones, around 87% occurring once; the ten biggest clones make up around 3.6%. The sample is drawn from a study of Ad26.COV2.S vaccination and SARS-CoV-2 variants. Study summary: The donor was enrolled in the Ad26.COV2.S arm of the COV1001 trial.

Treatment here: 19 received Ad26.COV2.S at low or high dose, single or two shots; several received placebo; per-sample allocation not given. Vaccine and placebo recipients were sampled on day 63 after the first injection. This sample comprised peripheral blood, obtained in a trial of Ad26.COV2.S vaccine versus placebo. This TCR derives from a person aged 18-60 years who received the Ad26.COV2.S COVID-19 vaccine or a placebo.

The CDR3 region has the DNA TGTGCCAGTCAGGAAGGGTTTGCGAATGAAGCTTTCTTT. Its translation: CASQEGFANEAFF. This sequence joins TRBV19 and TRBJ1-1; D unresolved. The CDR3 length is 13 residues. Germline V gives CDR1 LNHDA, CDR2 SQIVND (reference sequence). V was cut by 8 bases and J by 7 bases, with 17 bases left in between. The whole variable domain, remainder taken from reference TRBV19 and TRBJ1-1, is DGGITQSPKYLFRKEGQNVTLSCEQNLNHDAMYWYRQDPGQGLRLIYYSQIVNDFQKGDIAEGYSVSREKKESFPLTVTSAQKNPTAFYLCASQEGFANEAFFGQGTRLTVV.